This TCR beta chain is drawn from a study of T cell responses to AZD1222 COVID-19 vaccine. Study conclusions and caveats: Seropositivity was recorded at baseline in only a handful of AZD1222 recipients.

Sequencing was performed with immunoSEQ multiplex PCR; in TCRdb, only in-frame clones are kept and a portion is missing. The sample shows about 140,000 clones, under 95% of them seen only once. Turning to this clone: What it recognizes is unknown.

The TCR was taken from an adult in good health. Sequenced material: peripheral blood, taken on day 0 of AZD1222 vaccination.

This CDR3 is CASSLNSGSSYEQYF. CDR3 sequence (DNA): TGTGCCAGCAGTTTAAATAGCGGGAGCTCCTACGAGCAGTACTTC. The rearrangement links TRBV27 to TRBJ2-7; TRBD2 matches 9 bases. This CDR3 is built from 15 residues. Unmatched junction bases numbered 2, after V lost 2 bases and J lost 0 bases. Germline V CDR1 and CDR2: MNHEY, SMNVEV (reference sequence).